This TCR beta chain originates from a study of spatial heterogeneity in lung cancer. This clonotype was seen at least ten times. The V and J ends lost 1 base and 8 bases, in that order; junction bases with no gene match: 6. The CDR3 covers 17 residues. Germline CDR1 is SGHTA and CDR2 is FQGTGA. From the 5' RACE reads, TCRdb called clonotypes with MiXCR, one entry per CDR3 protein. The profile shows around 19,000 distinct CDR3 sequences, over 20% of them singletons. Time point meaning: sample taken at primary tumor resection. From tumor, nontumor lung or frozen PBMC, whole RNA was taken unsorted for sequencing.

The specimen comprised PBMCs, sampled at surgery. The TCR was taken from a female donor with early-stage non-small cell lung cancer. V is TRBV7-3 and J is TRBJ2-1; 15 positions agree with TRBD2. This CDR3 is CASSLNVRTSGRDEQFF. CDR3 DNA sequence: TGTGCCAGCAGCTTAAACGTGCGGACTAGCGGGAGGGATGAGCAGTTCTTC.